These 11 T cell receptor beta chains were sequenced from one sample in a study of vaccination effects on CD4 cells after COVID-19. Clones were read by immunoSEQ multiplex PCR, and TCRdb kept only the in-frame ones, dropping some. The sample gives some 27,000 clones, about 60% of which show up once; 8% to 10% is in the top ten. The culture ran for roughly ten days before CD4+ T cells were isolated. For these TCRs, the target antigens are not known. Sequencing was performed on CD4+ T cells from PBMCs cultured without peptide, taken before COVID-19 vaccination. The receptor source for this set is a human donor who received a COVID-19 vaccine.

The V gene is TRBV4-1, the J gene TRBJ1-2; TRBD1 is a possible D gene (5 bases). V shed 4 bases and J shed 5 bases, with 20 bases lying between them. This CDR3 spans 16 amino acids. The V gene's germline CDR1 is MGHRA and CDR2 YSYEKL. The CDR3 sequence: CASSPAGTARVYGYTF. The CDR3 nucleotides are TGCGCCAGCAGCCCAGCCGGGACGGCAAGGGTATATGGCTACACCTTC.

In DNA form, the CDR3 reads TGTGCCAGCTCACCAATCTATGGGACAGGGACGGCGGGGAGCTCCTACAATGAGCAGTTCTTC. It encodes CASSPIYGTGTAGSSYNEQFF. The chain has TRBV18 and TRBJ2-1, with TRBD1 identical over 9 bases. This CDR3 comprises 21 residues. J was trimmed by 0 bases and V by 2 bases; bases with no gene match: 17. CDR1 and CDR2 (germline): KGHSH, LQKENI.

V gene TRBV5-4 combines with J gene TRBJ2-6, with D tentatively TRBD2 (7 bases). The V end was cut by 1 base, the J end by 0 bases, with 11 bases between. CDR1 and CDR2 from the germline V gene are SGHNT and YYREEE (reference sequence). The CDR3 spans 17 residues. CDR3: CASSLIGGGSGANVLTF. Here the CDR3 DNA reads TGTGCCAGCAGCTTGATAGGGGGGGGCTCTGGGGCCAACGTCCTGACTTTC.

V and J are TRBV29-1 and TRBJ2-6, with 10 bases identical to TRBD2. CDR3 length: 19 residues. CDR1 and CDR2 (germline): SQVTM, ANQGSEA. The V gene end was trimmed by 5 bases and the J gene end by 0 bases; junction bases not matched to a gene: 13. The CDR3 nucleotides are TGCAGCGTTCAACTAGCGGGGATTACGACCTACTCTGGGGCCAACGTCCTGACTTTC. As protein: CSVQLAGITTYSGANVLTF. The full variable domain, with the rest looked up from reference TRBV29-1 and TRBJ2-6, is SAVISQKPSRDICQRGTSLTIQCQVDSQVTMMFWYRQQPGQSLTLIATANQGSEATYESGFVIDKFPISRPNLTFSTLTVSNMSPEDSSIYLCSVQLAGITTYSGANVLTFGAGSRLTVL.

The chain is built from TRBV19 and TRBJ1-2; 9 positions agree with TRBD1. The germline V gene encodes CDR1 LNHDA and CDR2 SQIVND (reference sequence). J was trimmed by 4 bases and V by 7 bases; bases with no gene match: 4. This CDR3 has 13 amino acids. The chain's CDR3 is CASKPGQGYGYTF. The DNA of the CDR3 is TGTGCCAGTAAACCGGGACAGGGCTATGGCTACACCTTC. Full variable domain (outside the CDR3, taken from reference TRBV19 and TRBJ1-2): DGGITQSPKYLFRKEGQNVTLSCEQNLNHDAMYWYRQDPGQGLRLIYYSQIVNDFQKGDIAEGYSVSREKKESFPLTVTSAQKNPTAFYLCASKPGQGYGYTFGSGTRLTVV.

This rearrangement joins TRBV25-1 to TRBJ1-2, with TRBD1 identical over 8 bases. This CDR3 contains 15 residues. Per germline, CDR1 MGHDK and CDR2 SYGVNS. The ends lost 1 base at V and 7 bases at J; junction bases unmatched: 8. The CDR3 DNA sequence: TGTGCCAGCAGTGAATGGGGCGGACAGGGTTTTGGCTACACCTTC. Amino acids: CASSEWGGQGFGYTF.

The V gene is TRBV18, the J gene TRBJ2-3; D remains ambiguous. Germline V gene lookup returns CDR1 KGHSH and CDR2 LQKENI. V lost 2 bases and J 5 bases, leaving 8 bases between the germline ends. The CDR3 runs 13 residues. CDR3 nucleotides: TGTGCCAGCTCACCAGATGGACGAGATACGCAGTATTTT. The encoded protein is CASSPDGRDTQYF. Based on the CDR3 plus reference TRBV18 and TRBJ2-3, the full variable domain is NAGVMQNPRHLVRRRGQEARLRCSPMKGHSHVYWYRQLPEEGLKFMVYLQKENIIDESGMPKERFSAEFPKEGPSILRIQQVVRGDSAAYFCASSPDGRDTQYFGPGTRLTVL.

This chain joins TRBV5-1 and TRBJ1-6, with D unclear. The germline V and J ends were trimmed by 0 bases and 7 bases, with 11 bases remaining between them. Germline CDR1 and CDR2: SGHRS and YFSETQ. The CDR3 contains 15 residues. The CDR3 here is CASSLDGSTNSPLHF. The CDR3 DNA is TGCGCCAGCAGCTTGGATGGCAGCACCAATTCACCCCTCCACTTT.

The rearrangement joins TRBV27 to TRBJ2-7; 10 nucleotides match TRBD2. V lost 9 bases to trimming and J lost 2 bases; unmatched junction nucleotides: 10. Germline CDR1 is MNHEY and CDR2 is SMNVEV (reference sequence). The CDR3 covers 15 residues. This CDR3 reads CASSHKRGGTYEQYF. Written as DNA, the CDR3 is TGTGCCAGTAGTCATAAGCGGGGGGGAACCTACGAGCAGTACTTC.

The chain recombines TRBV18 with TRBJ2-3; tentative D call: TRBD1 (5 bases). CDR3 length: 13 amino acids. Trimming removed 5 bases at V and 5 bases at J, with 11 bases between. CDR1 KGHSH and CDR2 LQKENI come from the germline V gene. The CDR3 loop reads CASSDKGIDTQYF. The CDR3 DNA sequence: TGTGCCAGCTCAGACAAGGGGATAGATACGCAGTATTTT.

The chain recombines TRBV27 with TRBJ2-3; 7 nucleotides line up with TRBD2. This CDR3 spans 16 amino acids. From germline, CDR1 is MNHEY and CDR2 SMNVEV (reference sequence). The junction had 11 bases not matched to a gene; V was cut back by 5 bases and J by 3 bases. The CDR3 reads CASSTRGGGRTDTQYF. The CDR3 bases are TGTGCCAGCAGTACGCGTGGGGGAGGGAGGACAGATACGCAGTATTTT.